Sequencing of this TCR beta chain was carried out in a study of control samples from healthy donors and cancer patients. The CDR3 is 16 amino acids. CDR1 and CDR2 (germline): LGHNA, YSLEER. The V end was cut by 4 bases, the J end by 0 bases, with 12 bases between. Method: immunoSEQ multiplex PCR; TCRdb's copy keeps in-frame clones and lacks some. Among approximately 52,000 clones, 90% to 97% were seen once, and the ten largest hold roughly 0.99%. Material: blood. The V and J genes are TRBV4-3 and TRBJ2-2, with D possibly being TRBD1 or TRBD2 (5 bases each). The receptor's source is a woman under 30 in good health. DNA for the CDR3: TGCGCCAGCAGCCTTCGGGGCGGACCGAACACCGGGGAGCTGTTTTTT. Translated: CASSLRGGPNTGELFF.